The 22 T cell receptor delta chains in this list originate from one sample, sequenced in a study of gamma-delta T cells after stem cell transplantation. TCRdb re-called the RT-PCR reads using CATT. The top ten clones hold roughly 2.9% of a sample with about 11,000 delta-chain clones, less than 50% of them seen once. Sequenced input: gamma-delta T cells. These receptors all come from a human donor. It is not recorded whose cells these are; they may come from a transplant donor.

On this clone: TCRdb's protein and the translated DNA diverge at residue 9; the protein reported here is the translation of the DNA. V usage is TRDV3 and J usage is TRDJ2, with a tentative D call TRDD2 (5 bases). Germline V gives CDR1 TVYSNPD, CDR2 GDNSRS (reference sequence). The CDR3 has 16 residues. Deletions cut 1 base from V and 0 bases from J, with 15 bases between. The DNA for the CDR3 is TGTGCCTTTACCCCTACCCACCATCCTTTGACAGCACAACTCTTCTTT. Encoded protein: CAFTPTHHPLTAQLFF.

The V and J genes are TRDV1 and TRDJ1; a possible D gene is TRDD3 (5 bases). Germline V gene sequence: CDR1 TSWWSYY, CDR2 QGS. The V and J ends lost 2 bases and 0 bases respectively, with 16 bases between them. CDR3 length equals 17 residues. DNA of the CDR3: TGTGCTCTTGGGGAATCCTGGGCACCCGCCTACACCGATAAACTCATCTTT. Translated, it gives CALGESWAPAYTDKLIF.

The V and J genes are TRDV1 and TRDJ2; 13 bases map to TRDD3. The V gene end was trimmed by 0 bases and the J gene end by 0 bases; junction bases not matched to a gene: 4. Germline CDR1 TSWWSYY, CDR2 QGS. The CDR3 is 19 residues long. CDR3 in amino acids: CALGELYWGIRALTAQLFF. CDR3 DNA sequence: TGTGCTCTTGGGGAACTATACTGGGGGATACGAGCTTTGACAGCACAACTCTTCTTT.

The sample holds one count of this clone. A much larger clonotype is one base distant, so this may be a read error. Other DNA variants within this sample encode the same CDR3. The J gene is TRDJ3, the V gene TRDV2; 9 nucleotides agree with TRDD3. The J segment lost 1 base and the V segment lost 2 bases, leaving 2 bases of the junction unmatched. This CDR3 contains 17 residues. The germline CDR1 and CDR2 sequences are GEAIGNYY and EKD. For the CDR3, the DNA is TGTGCCTGTGACATTACTGGGGGATCCTGGGACACCCGACAGATGTTTTTC. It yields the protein CACDITGGSWDTRQMFF.

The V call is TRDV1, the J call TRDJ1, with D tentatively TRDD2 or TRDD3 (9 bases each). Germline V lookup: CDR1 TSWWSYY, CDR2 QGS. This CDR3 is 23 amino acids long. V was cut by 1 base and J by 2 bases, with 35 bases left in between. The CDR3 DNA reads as TGTGCTCTTGGGGAACCCATCACCCCCTTCCTACAAGCGGGGATACGCAAAACCGATAAACTCATCTTT. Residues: CALGEPITPFLQAGIRKTDKLIF.

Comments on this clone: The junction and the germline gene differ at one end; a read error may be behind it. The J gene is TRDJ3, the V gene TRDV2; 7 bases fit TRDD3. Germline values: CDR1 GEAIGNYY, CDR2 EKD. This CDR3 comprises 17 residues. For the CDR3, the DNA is TGTGCCTGTGACACCTGGGGGAGCTCCTTGGACACCCGACATATGTTTTTC. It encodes CACDTWGSSLDTRHMFF.

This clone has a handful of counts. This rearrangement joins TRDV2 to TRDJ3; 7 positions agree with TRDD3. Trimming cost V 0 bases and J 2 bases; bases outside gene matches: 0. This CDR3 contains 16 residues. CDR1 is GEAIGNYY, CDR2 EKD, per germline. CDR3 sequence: CACDTWGTWDTRQMFF. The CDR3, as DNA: TGTGCCTGTGACACCTGGGGGACCTGGGACACCCGACAGATGTTTTTC.

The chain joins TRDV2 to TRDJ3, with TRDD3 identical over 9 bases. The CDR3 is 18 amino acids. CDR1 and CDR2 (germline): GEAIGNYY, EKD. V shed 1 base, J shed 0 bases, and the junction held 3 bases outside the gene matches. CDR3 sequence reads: CACDTLGESSWDTRQMFF. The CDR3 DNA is TGTGCCTGTGACACACTGGGGGAGAGCTCCTGGGACACCCGACAGATGTTTTTC.

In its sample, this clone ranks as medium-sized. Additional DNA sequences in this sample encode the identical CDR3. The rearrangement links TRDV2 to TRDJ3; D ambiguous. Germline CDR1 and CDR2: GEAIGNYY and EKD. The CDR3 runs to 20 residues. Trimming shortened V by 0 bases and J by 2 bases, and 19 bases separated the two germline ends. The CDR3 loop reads CACDTGLRQEETWDTRQMFF. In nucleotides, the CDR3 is TGTGCCTGTGACACCGGACTGAGACAAGAGGAGACCTGGGACACCCGACAGATGTTTTTC.

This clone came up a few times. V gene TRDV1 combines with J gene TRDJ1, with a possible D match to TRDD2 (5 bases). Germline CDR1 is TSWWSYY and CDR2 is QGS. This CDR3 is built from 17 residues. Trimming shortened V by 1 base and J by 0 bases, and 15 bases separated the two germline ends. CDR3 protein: CALGEPPFLSYTDKLIF. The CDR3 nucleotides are TGTGCTCTTGGGGAACCCCCTTTCCTCTCGTACACCGATAAACTCATCTTT.

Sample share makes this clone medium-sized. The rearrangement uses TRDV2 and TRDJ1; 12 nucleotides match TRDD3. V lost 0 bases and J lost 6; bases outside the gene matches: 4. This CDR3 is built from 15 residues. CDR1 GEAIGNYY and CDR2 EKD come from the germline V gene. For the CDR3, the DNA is TGTGCCTGTGACACCGGAACTGGGGGATACAATAAACTCATCTTT. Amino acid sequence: CACDTGTGGYNKLIF.

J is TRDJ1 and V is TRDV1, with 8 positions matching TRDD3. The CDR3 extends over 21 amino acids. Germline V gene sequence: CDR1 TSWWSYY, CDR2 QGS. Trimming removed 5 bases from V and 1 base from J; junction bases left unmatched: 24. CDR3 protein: CALGIWDLLLGIRKSTDKLIF. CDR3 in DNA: TGTGCTCTTGGGATATGGGATCTCCTACTCGGGATACGCAAATCCACCGATAAACTCATCTTT.

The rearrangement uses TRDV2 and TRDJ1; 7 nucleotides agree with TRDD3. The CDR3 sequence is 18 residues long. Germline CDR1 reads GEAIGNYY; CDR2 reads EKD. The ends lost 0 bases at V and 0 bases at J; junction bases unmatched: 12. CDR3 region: CACDTAKRWGTYTDKLIF. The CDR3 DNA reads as TGTGCCTGTGACACCGCCAAACGTTGGGGGACCTACACCGATAAACTCATCTTT.

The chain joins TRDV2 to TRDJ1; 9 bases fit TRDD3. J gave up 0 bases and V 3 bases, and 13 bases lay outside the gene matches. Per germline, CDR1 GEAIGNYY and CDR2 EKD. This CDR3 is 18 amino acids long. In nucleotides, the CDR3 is TGTGCCTGTGACTCTCGGGGGATACTGTGGGGCTACACCGATAAACTCATCTTT. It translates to CACDSRGILWGYTDKLIF.

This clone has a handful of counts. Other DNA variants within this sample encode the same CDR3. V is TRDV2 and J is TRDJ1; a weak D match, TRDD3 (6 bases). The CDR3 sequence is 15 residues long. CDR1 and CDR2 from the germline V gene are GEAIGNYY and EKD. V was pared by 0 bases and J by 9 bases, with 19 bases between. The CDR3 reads CACDTESGYPEELIF. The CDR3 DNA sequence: TGTGCCTGTGACACCGAGTCCGGATACCCCGAGGAACTCATCTTT.

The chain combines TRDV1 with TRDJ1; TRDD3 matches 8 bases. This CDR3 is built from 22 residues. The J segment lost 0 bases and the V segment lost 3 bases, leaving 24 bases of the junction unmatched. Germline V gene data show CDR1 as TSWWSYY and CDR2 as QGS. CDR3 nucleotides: TGTGCTCTTGGGGACCTCTTCCGCTCGTACTGGGGGTTACACTCGTACACCGATAAACTCATCTTT. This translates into CALGDLFRSYWGLHSYTDKLIF.

In nucleotides, the CDR3 is TGTGCTCTTGGGGAAAAAGTAGTCCTTCCCGCCTCTTACTACAACACCGATAAACTCATCTTT. Its protein product is CALGEKVVLPASYYNTDKLIF. The V and J genes are TRDV1 and TRDJ1; perhaps TRDD2 as D (6 bases). This CDR3 is built from 21 residues. Trimming removed 2 bases at V and 0 bases at J, with 28 bases between. CDR1 TSWWSYY and CDR2 QGS come from the germline V gene.

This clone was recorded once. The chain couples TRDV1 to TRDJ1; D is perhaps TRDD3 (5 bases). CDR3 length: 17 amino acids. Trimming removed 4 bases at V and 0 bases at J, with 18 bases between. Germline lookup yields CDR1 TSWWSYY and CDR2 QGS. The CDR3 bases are TGTGCTCTTGGGGGGTTATGGGGTTGGAGGTACACCGATAAACTCATCTTT. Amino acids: CALGGLWGWRYTDKLIF.

The CDR3 bases are TGTGCCTGGACGTGGGGGATACGCCCCTGGGACACCCGACAGATGTTTTTC. This codes for CAWTWGIRPWDTRQMFF. J is TRDJ3 and V is TRDV2; TRDD3 aligns across 11 bases. This CDR3 has 17 residues. Looked up from germline, CDR1 is GEAIGNYY and CDR2 is EKD. Trimming removed 7 bases from V and 2 bases from J; junction bases left unmatched: 6.

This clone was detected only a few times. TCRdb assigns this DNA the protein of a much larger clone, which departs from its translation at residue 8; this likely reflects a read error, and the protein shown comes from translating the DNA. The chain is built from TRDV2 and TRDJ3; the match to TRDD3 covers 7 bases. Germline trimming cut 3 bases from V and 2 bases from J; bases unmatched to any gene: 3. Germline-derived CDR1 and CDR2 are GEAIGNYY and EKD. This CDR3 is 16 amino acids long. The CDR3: CACDWGSPWDTRQMFF. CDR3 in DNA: TGTGCCTGTGACTGGGGGAGCCCCTGGGACACCCGACAGATGTTTTTC.

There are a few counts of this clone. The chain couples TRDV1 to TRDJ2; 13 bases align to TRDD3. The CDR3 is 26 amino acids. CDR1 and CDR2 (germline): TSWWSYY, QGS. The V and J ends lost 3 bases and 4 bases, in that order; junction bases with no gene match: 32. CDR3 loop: CALGDAEVPPPYWGIRRVKGTAQLFF. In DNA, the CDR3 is TGTGCTCTTGGGGACGCCGAAGTTCCTCCTCCATACTGGGGGATACGAAGAGTCAAGGGGACAGCACAACTCTTCTTT.

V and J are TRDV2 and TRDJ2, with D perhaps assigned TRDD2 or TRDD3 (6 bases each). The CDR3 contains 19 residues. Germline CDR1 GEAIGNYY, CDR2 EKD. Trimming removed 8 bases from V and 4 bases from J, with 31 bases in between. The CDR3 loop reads CAFNLPVHWVITPTAQLFF. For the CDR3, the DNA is TGTGCCTTTAACCTTCCCGTTCACTGGGTGATAACTCCGACAGCACAACTCTTCTTT.